These 21 T cell receptor beta chains originate from one sample sequenced in a study of shared clonotypes between healthy human individuals (dated by TCRdb to 2018 to 2021). To prepare the library, the immunoSEQ multiplex PCR assay was applied. Drawn from immuneACCESS, this table holds only the in-frame rearrangements with V and J called that TCRdb kept. Clones are partly lost; checked studies trace under half to an unresolved V gene and leave the rest unexplained. The sample records about 730,000 clones, about two thirds of which are singletons. The ten largest clones take up about 1.7% of the sample. Sample: memory CD4+ T cells sorted from blood. In the paper's terms, the cell subset or site label means: CD45RA-negative fraction. The receptor set was obtained from a woman aged 25 to 45 in good health.

This clone has ten or more counts. The chain links TRBV9 to TRBJ2-3, with D possibly matching TRBD1 (6 bases). V was shortened by 1 base and J by 5 bases, with 23 bases between the two germline ends. The CDR3 is 18 residues long. The germline V gene has CDR1 SGDLS and CDR2 YYNGEE. DNA of the CDR3: TGTGCCAGCAGCGTACGGAGCCCCCAGGGGTTAGGAAAAGATACGCAGTATTTT. It is translated as CASSVRSPQGLGKDTQYF.

V and J are TRBV5-1 and TRBJ2-7; no clear D gene. CDR1 is SGHRS and CDR2 is YFSETQ in the germline V gene. V gave up 0 bases and J gave up 4 bases, with 8 bases separating them. CDR3 length: 13 residues. CDR3 nucleotide sequence: TGCGCCAGCAGCTTGGACAGCAAATACGAGCAGTACTTC. This encodes CASSLDSKYEQYF.

The chain combines TRBV7-8 with TRBJ2-3; tentatively, D is TRBD1 or TRBD2 (5 bases each). The V gene lost 1 base and the J gene lost 3 bases, with 11 bases spanning the gap. Germline values: CDR1 SGHVS, CDR2 FQNEAQ. The CDR3 has 15 residues. The CDR3 DNA reads TGTGCCAGCAGCTTAGATCAGGGAGCTACAGATACGCAGTATTTT. Translated, it gives CASSLDQGATDTQYF.

The J gene is TRBJ1-2, the V gene TRBV7-8, with TRBD1 identical over 7 bases. Germline lookup yields CDR1 SGHVS and CDR2 FQNEAQ. V shed 5 bases, J shed 4 bases, and the junction held 10 bases outside the gene matches. The CDR3 spans 15 residues. This CDR3 reads CASSLDRRSIYGYTF. As DNA, the CDR3 is TGTGCCAGCAGCCTGGACAGGAGATCGATCTATGGCTACACCTTC.

This sequence joins TRBV19 and TRBJ2-3; TRBD2 matches 8 bases. This CDR3 is 17 amino acids long. Per germline, CDR1 LNHDA and CDR2 SQIVND (reference sequence). V shed 6 bases and J 4 bases; nucleotides not matched to a gene: 15. CDR3 in amino acids: CASSTSNGLAVSDTQYF. CDR3 bases: TGTGCCAGTAGCACCTCCAACGGACTAGCAGTGTCAGATACGCAGTATTTT.

J is TRBJ2-7 and V is TRBV5-1; D is undetermined. The CDR3 length is 15 residues. Trimming took 0 bases from V and 1 from J, leaving 11 bases between them. Germline V gives CDR1 SGHRS, CDR2 YFSETQ. In DNA form, the CDR3 reads TGCGCCAGCAGCTTGGTCCCAGGCGGATCCTACGAGCAGTACTTC. This gives the protein CASSLVPGGSYEQYF.

This clone was detected a few times. At the DNA level, this CDR3 is encoded by other sequences in the same sample as well. The chain combines TRBV2 with TRBJ1-3, with unresolved D. CDR1 is SNHLY and CDR2 is FYNNEI in the germline V gene. Trimming removed 3 bases from V and 0 bases from J, with 6 bases in between. The CDR3 totals 14 residues. DNA of the CDR3: TGTGCCAGCAGTGACAGGACCTCTGGAAACACCATATATTTT. Protein: CASSDRTSGNTIYF.

The rearrangement uses TRBV15 and TRBJ2-1; TRBD2 matches 11 bases. The V segment lost 0 bases and the J segment 8 bases; nucleotides outside the gene matches: 9. Germline-derived CDR1 and CDR2 are LNHNV and YYDKDF (reference sequence). The CDR3 has 17 residues. CDR3 residues: CATSRDGGLAGGDEQFF. As DNA, the CDR3 is TGTGCCACCAGCAGAGATGGGGGCCTAGCGGGAGGCGATGAGCAGTTCTTC.

In DNA form, the CDR3 reads TGTGCCAGCAGTGATTCTGGCAGGGGGATATTTCAGCCCCAGCATTTT. Protein: CASSDSGRGIFQPQHF. The V and J genes are TRBV2 and TRBJ1-5; 7 bases are shared with TRBD1. CDR1 SNHLY and CDR2 FYNNEI come from the germline V gene. This CDR3 is built from 16 residues. V was pared by 3 bases and J by 6 bases, with 11 bases of the junction left unmatched.

V and J are TRBV5-1 and TRBJ1-2; TRBD1 aligns across 7 bases. This CDR3 region has 17 residues. Trimming removed 4 bases from V and 4 bases from J; junction bases left unmatched: 16. Germline assignment: CDR1 SGHRS and CDR2 YFSETQ. The chain's CDR3 is CASSTRETPGQSYGYTF. CDR3 nucleotide sequence: TGCGCCAGCAGCACGCGGGAGACGCCGGGACAGAGCTATGGCTACACCTTC. The full variable domain, rest sourced from reference TRBV5-1 and TRBJ1-2, is KAGVTQTPRYLIKTRGQQVTLSCSPISGHRSVSWYQQTPGQGLQFLFEYFSETQRNKGNFPGRFSGRQFSNSRSEMNVSTLELGDSALYLCASSTRETPGQSYGYTFGSGTRLTVV.

This clone was counted at least ten times. The chain employs TRBV5-4 and TRBJ2-6; the D gene is possibly TRBD1 (5 bases). The V end was cut by 4 bases, the J end by 2 bases, with 10 bases between. This CDR3 is 15 amino acids long. The germline V gene has CDR1 SGHNT and CDR2 YYREEE (reference sequence). The CDR3 protein is CASSLVGAGANVLTF. The CDR3, as DNA: TGTGCCAGCAGCCTGGTAGGGGCTGGGGCCAACGTCCTGACTTTC.

The chain combines TRBV6-5 with TRBJ2-5; 7 nucleotides align to TRBD2. From germline, CDR1 is MNHEY and CDR2 SVGAGI. The CDR3 has 13 residues. Trimming removed 6 bases from V and 5 bases from J; junction bases left unmatched: 6. CDR3 loop: CASRPSGEETQYF. For the CDR3, the DNA is TGTGCCAGCAGACCTAGCGGTGAGGAGACCCAGTACTTC.

This clone has just one count. The CDR3 sequence: CASSSQGGWETQYF. The CDR3 DNA sequence: TGTGCCAGCAGCTCCCAGGGAGGATGGGAGACCCAGTACTTC. The rearrangement joins TRBV7-9 to TRBJ2-5; weak D call: TRBD2 (6 bases). V gave up 4 bases and J gave up 5 bases, with 14 bases separating them. The germline gives CDR1 SEHNR, CDR2 FQNEAQ (reference sequence). The CDR3 length is 14 residues.

The genes are TRBV9 and TRBJ2-3, with D tentatively TRBD1 or TRBD2 (5 bases each). Between the trimmed V and J ends, which lost 2 bases and 8 bases, there was a span of 18 bases. The length of the CDR3 is 15 residues. CDR1 is SGDLS and CDR2 is YYNGEE in the germline V gene. For the CDR3, the DNA is TGTGCCAGCAGCGTGGGGACGGGCCGGGGTGGTACGCAGTATTTT. It codes for CASSVGTGRGGTQYF.

The chain links TRBV6-4 to TRBJ2-1; 7 bases agree with TRBD2. CDR1 and CDR2 (germline): MRHNA, SNTAGT. The CDR3 is 18 residues long. V dropped 5 bases and J dropped 3; count of bases not matched to a gene: 16. The CDR3 loop reads CASSTYPVAAGRYNEQFF. The CDR3 coding sequence is TGTGCCAGCAGTACCTATCCAGTCGCAGCGGGGCGCTACAATGAGCAGTTCTTC.

The chain has TRBV23-1 and TRBJ2-3; 9 bases align to TRBD2. TRBV23-1 is sorted into the ORF group, with uncertain function. The CDR3 contains 17 residues. V gave up 3 bases and J gave up 0 bases; unmatched junction bases: 7. This CDR3 is CASSQGGLALSTDTQYF. The CDR3 nucleotides read TGCGCCAGCAGTCAGGGAGGACTAGCGCTAAGCACAGATACGCAGTATTTT.

The V and J genes are TRBV5-4 and TRBJ2-3; D remains unclear. Germline V gene sequence: CDR1 SGHNT, CDR2 YYREEE (reference sequence). The length of the CDR3 is 15 residues. Trimming shortened V by 1 base and J by 0 bases, and 9 bases separated the two germline ends. The CDR3, as DNA: TGTGCCAGCAGCTTGCAACCTTCTAGCACAGATACGCAGTATTTT. This encodes CASSLQPSSTDTQYF.

This clone was picked up one time. V gene TRBV29-1 combines with J gene TRBJ1-5, with D maybe TRBD1 (6 bases). Germline values: CDR1 SQVTM, CDR2 ANQGSEA. The CDR3 is made up of 14 amino acids. The ends were cut back, 4 bases at V and 5 bases at J, with 15 bases in the middle. CDR3 bases: TGCAGCGTTGGAGGTGGGGGCCCAGATCAGCCCCAGCATTTT. It specifies CSVGGGGPDQPQHF.

The chain employs TRBV6-6 and TRBJ2-5; 9 bases match TRBD2. J was trimmed by 5 bases and V by 6 bases; bases with no gene match: 7. Germline CDR1 and CDR2: MNHNY and SVGAGI (reference sequence). There are 14 residues in the CDR3. The CDR3 loop reads CASSRSGSSETQYF. CDR3 nucleotides: TGTGCCAGCAGCCGTAGCGGGAGCAGCGAGACCCAGTACTTC.

V is TRBV25-1 and J is TRBJ2-5, with D uncertain. The CDR3 covers 14 residues. CDR1 is MGHDK, CDR2 SYGVNS, per germline. The germline V and J ends were trimmed by 4 bases and 4 bases, with 13 bases remaining between them. CDR3 DNA: TGTGCCAGCAGTGGTCTTGGGGTTTTAGAGACCCAGTACTTC. This sequence encodes CASSGLGVLETQYF.

The chain uses TRBV5-1 and TRBJ2-5; D may be TRBD2 (5 bases). The CDR3 length is 13 residues. CDR1 is SGHRS and CDR2 is YFSETQ in the germline V gene. V lost 4 bases to trimming and J lost 5 bases, with 12 bases between them. The CDR3 spells CASSPSGVETQYF. CDR3 in DNA: TGCGCCAGCAGCCCGTCCGGGGTGGAGACCCAGTACTTC. The full variable domain, in which reference TRBV5-1 and TRBJ2-5 provide the parts outside the CDR3, is KAGVTQTPRYLIKTRGQQVTLSCSPISGHRSVSWYQQTPGQGLQFLFEYFSETQRNKGNFPGRFSGRQFSNSRSEMNVSTLELGDSALYLCASSPSGVETQYFGPGTRLLVL.